What follows are 32 T cell receptor beta chains derived from one specimen sequenced in a study of blood T cell repertoires in COVID-19. Repertoires were generated with immunoSEQ multiplex PCR, while TCRdb's copy carries only in-frame clones and drops some. The sample records over 200,000 clones, under 90% being singletons. The sample taken for sequencing was PBMCs or T cells enriched from blood (not recorded which). These receptors were obtained from a man in his 60s who had recovered from COVID-19.

The J gene is TRBJ1-1, the V gene TRBV7-2; D gene unclear. The CDR3 length is 15 residues. Germline CDR1 SGHTA, CDR2 FQGNSA. The ends were cut back, 0 bases at V and 1 base at J, with 9 bases in the middle. Written as DNA, the CDR3 is TGTGCCAGCAGCTTAGCTTGGAGCACGAACACTGAAGCTTTCTTT. Amino acids: CASSLAWSTNTEAFF.

This chain links TRBV4-1 with TRBJ2-5; possibly TRBD2 for D (6 bases). The CDR3 sequence is 15 residues long. Per germline, CDR1 MGHRA and CDR2 YSYEKL. V was clipped by 0 bases and J by 2 bases, with 10 bases between them. CDR3 sequence reads: CASSQDGGYQETQYF. CDR3 nucleotides: TGCGCCAGCAGCCAAGATGGAGGGTATCAAGAGACCCAGTACTTC.

The sample holds a few counts of this clone. The chain is built from TRBV2 and TRBJ1-5; TRBD1 matches 10 bases. V shed 4 bases, J shed 6 bases, and the junction held 3 bases outside the gene matches. The CDR3 spans 14 residues. CDR1 is SNHLY and CDR2 is FYNNEI in the germline V gene. CDR3 nucleotides: TGTGCCAGCAGTGGACAGGGGGCTCCTCAGCCCCAGCATTTT. This codes for CASSGQGAPQPQHF.

This clone was recorded a few times. The V and J genes are TRBV7-6 and TRBJ2-2, with TRBD2 identical over 8 bases. Germline loops: CDR1 SGHVS, CDR2 FNYEAQ. Trimming at V came to 1 base and at J to 0 bases, leaving 7 bases not matched to a gene. The CDR3 has 18 amino acids. The CDR3 coding sequence is TGTGCCAGCAGCTTAGTGGGGGGTAGCGGGGCGAACACCGGGGAGCTGTTTTTT. It translates to CASSLVGGSGANTGELFF.

The rearrangement joins TRBV2 to TRBJ1-2, with a tentative D call TRBD1 (6 bases). CDR3 length: 15 residues. Germline V CDR1 and CDR2: SNHLY, FYNNEI. Trimming took off 6 bases at V and 1 base at J, with 15 bases between the two ends. CDR3 sequence reads: CASSENRANNYGYTF. The CDR3 region has the DNA TGTGCCAGCAGCGAAAACAGGGCAAATAACTATGGCTACACCTTC. The whole variable domain, remainder taken from reference TRBV2 and TRBJ1-2, is EPEVTQTPSHQVTQMGQEVILRCVPISNHLYFYWYRQILGQKVEFLVSFYNNEISEKSEIFDDQFSVERPDGSNFTLKIRSTKLEDSAMYFCASSENRANNYGYTFGSGTRLTVV.

V gene TRBV18 combines with J gene TRBJ1-6; D is uncertain. Trimming pared 6 bases from V and 5 bases from J, leaving 20 bases between. The CDR3 consists of 17 residues. CDR1 and CDR2 (germline): KGHSH, LQKENI. The chain's CDR3 is CASSLLRPDGNNSPLHF. CDR3 coding DNA: TGTGCCAGCTCGCTCCTGAGGCCCGACGGAAATAATTCACCCCTCCACTTT. Based on the CDR3 plus reference TRBV18 and TRBJ1-6, the full variable domain is NAGVMQNPRHLVRRRGQEARLRCSPMKGHSHVYWYRQLPEEGLKFMVYLQKENIIDESGMPKERFSAEFPKEGPSILRIQQVVRGDSAAYFCASSLLRPDGNNSPLHFGNGTRLTVT.

The V and J genes are TRBV4-3 and TRBJ1-2; tentatively, D is TRBD1 (5 bases). The V end was cut by 2 bases, the J end by 0 bases, with 13 bases between. CDR1 LGHNA and CDR2 YSLEER come from the germline V gene. This CDR3 has 16 residues. The CDR3 region is CASSQSLRQPNYGYTF. The CDR3 coding sequence is TGCGCCAGCAGCCAATCCCTTCGACAGCCTAACTATGGCTACACCTTC.

The chain couples TRBV4-1 to TRBJ1-2; D not certain. V was shortened by 0 bases and J by 4 bases, with 12 bases between the two germline ends. Germline CDR1 and CDR2: MGHRA and YSYEKL. CDR3 length: 15 residues. CDR3 DNA sequence: TGCGCCAGCAGCCAAGATATCCGAGGGAGCTATGGCTACACCTTC. It translates to CASSQDIRGSYGYTF.

The rearrangement uses TRBV15 and TRBJ1-4, with D possibly TRBD1 on 5 matching bases. Per the germline V gene, CDR1 is LNHNV and CDR2 is YYDKDF (reference sequence). The CDR3 loop spans 15 amino acids. V gave up 3 bases and J gave up 6 bases, with 14 bases separating them. The DNA of the CDR3 is TGTGCCACCAGCAGGGATATGGGGCAAGATGAAAAACTGTTTTTT. Protein product: CATSRDMGQDEKLFF.

The chain combines TRBV9 with TRBJ2-1; the D is unclear. From germline, CDR1 is SGDLS and CDR2 YYNGEE. The V and J ends lost 0 bases and 0 bases respectively, with 10 bases between them. The CDR3 loop spans 16 amino acids. The CDR3 here is CASSVASTGSYNEQFF. CDR3 sequence (DNA): TGTGCCAGCAGCGTAGCAAGTACCGGCTCCTACAATGAGCAGTTCTTC.

The rearrangement links TRBV9 to TRBJ1-3; 8 nucleotides match TRBD1. Germline trimming cut 4 bases from V and 1 base from J; bases unmatched to any gene: 10. The CDR3 runs 17 residues. Germline CDR1 and CDR2: SGDLS and YYNGEE. Here the CDR3 reads CASSLSARQGSGNTIYF. The CDR3 coding sequence is TGTGCCAGCAGCTTGAGCGCCCGACAGGGGTCTGGAAACACCATATATTTT.

J is TRBJ1-1 and V is TRBV5-4; tentatively, D is TRBD1 (5 bases). Trimming left V 0 bases short and J 6 bases short, with 15 bases between. The CDR3 is made up of 15 amino acids. Germline V gene lookup returns CDR1 SGHNT and CDR2 YYREEE (reference sequence). This chain's CDR3 is CASSLGVGGGAEAFF. As DNA, the CDR3 is TGTGCCAGCAGCTTGGGGGTCGGGGGTGGAGCTGAAGCTTTCTTT.

This rearrangement joins TRBV25-1 to TRBJ2-3, with 9 nucleotides matching TRBD2. The CDR3 runs to 16 residues. Germline CDR1 and CDR2: MGHDK and SYGVNS. V shed 4 bases, J shed 0 bases, and the junction held 5 bases outside the gene matches. This CDR3 reads CASSAGLALSTDTQYF. The CDR3 nucleotides read TGTGCCAGCAGTGCCGGACTAGCGCTGAGCACAGATACGCAGTATTTT.

The sample holds a few counts of this clone. The chain employs TRBV5-4 and TRBJ2-7, with TRBD1 identical over 7 bases. The V gene end was trimmed by 4 bases and the J gene end by 5 bases; junction bases not matched to a gene: 12. CDR1 is SGHNT and CDR2 is YYREEE in the germline V gene (reference sequence). The CDR3 is 15 residues long. The chain's CDR3 is CASSTQQGTGHEQYF. The CDR3 DNA sequence: TGTGCCAGCAGCACCCAACAGGGGACGGGCCACGAGCAGTACTTC.

The chain couples TRBV6-5 to TRBJ1-1, with D unclear. Trimming took off 0 bases at V and 5 bases at J, with 7 bases between the two ends. The CDR3 spans 13 residues. CDR1 and CDR2 from the germline V gene are MNHEY and SVGAGI. The CDR3 DNA reads TGTGCCAGCAGTTACTCCGGGTCTACTGAAGCTTTCTTT. Residues: CASSYSGSTEAFF.

The CDR3: CASSLQGKQETQYF. The CDR3 nucleotides are TGTGCCAGCAGTTTACAGGGGAAGCAAGAGACCCAGTACTTC. The V gene is TRBV2, the J gene TRBJ2-5, with 7 bases lining up with TRBD1. V dropped 5 bases and J dropped 2; count of bases not matched to a gene: 5. Germline assignment: CDR1 SNHLY and CDR2 FYNNEI. CDR3 size: 14 residues.

The rearrangement links TRBV9 to TRBJ2-5; D gene ambiguous. The germline V gene has CDR1 SGDLS and CDR2 YYNGEE. Trimming removed 0 bases at V and 5 bases at J, with 8 bases between. The CDR3 is 13 residues long. The chain's CDR3 is CASSVGGRETQYF. CDR3 nucleotides: TGTGCCAGCAGCGTAGGCGGTCGGGAGACCCAGTACTTC.

The V gene is TRBV11-1, the J gene TRBJ2-3; 9 bases agree with TRBD1. Germline CDR1 and CDR2: SGHAT and FQDESV (reference sequence). The CDR3 has 13 amino acids. V trimming: 6 bases; J trimming: 6 bases; junction bases outside the gene matches: 4. The CDR3 sequence is CASSRTGVDTQYF. CDR3 bases: TGTGCCAGCAGTCGGACAGGGGTGGATACGCAGTATTTT. Together with reference TRBV11-1 and TRBJ2-3, the CDR3 gives the full variable domain: EAEVAQSPRYKITEKSQAVAFWCDPISGHATLYWYRQILGQGPELLVQFQDESVVDDSQLPKDRFSAERLKGVDSTLKIQPAELGDSAMYLCASSRTGVDTQYFGPGTRLTVL.

The chain couples TRBV6-6 to TRBJ1-6, with unresolved D. The CDR3 is 13 residues long. Trimming removed 5 bases from V and 7 bases from J, with 9 bases in between. Germline V gene sequence: CDR1 MNHNY, CDR2 SVGAGI (reference sequence). The CDR3 coding sequence is TGTGCCAGCAGTAAGCCTTCAAATTCACCCCTCCACTTT. It codes for CASSKPSNSPLHF.

The chain combines TRBV7-9 with TRBJ1-2; 7 bases match TRBD1. The CDR3 is 12 amino acids. V lost 8 bases, J lost 2 bases, and 2 bases stayed unmatched. Germline V gene sequence: CDR1 SEHNR, CDR2 FQNEAQ (reference sequence). The CDR3 region is CASGQENYGYTF. CDR3 DNA: TGTGCCAGCGGACAGGAGAACTATGGCTACACCTTC.

J is TRBJ1-2 and V is TRBV6-5; maybe TRBD1 (6 bases). Germline loops: CDR1 MNHEY, CDR2 SVGAGI. The CDR3 loop spans 16 amino acids. V lost 4 bases, J lost 6 bases, and 21 bases lay in between. DNA of the CDR3: TGTGCCAGCAGTTGGGGGGGGCTTCTGACAGCAGATGGCTACACCTTC. Translated: CASSWGGLLTADGYTF.

J is TRBJ1-4 and V is TRBV10-2; D unresolved. Germline CDR1 reads WSHSY; CDR2 reads SAAADI. V dropped 7 bases and J dropped 0 bases, with 6 bases sitting between them. The CDR3 has 13 residues. The CDR3 DNA sequence: TGCGCCAGCACCAGTGCAACTAATGAAAAACTGTTTTTT. Its protein product is CASTSATNEKLFF.

This rearrangement joins TRBV27 to TRBJ1-2; D is uncertain. The CDR3 consists of 13 residues. Per the germline V gene, CDR1 is MNHEY and CDR2 is SMNVEV (reference sequence). The V and J ends lost 2 bases and 1 base respectively, with 5 bases between them. In DNA form, the CDR3 reads TGTGCCAGCAGTTTAGGACTTAACTATGGCTACACCTTC. Protein: CASSLGLNYGYTF.

V is TRBV24-1 and J is TRBJ2-1; TRBD2 matches at 7 bases. This CDR3 has 17 residues. Germline V gene lookup returns CDR1 KGHDR and CDR2 SFDVKD. After removal of 4 bases from V and 8 bases from J, the junction contained 16 bases not matched to a gene. CDR3 nucleotides: TGTGCCACCAGTGACGGCCTGCGCGGGGGTCCCTCATATGAGCAGTTCTTC. Translating gives CATSDGLRGGPSYEQFF.

V usage is TRBV2 and J usage is TRBJ2-1; the match to TRBD1 covers 9 bases. With 6 bases clipped from V and 5 bases from J, the junction kept 8 bases outside the gene matches. Germline V lookup: CDR1 SNHLY, CDR2 FYNNEI. The CDR3 contains 15 residues. The CDR3 loop is CASRVGTGTNNEQFF. Written as DNA, the CDR3 is TGTGCCAGCAGAGTGGGGACAGGGACAAACAATGAGCAGTTCTTC. Looking up the rest from reference TRBV2 and TRBJ2-1 gives the full variable domain: EPEVTQTPSHQVTQMGQEVILRCVPISNHLYFYWYRQILGQKVEFLVSFYNNEISEKSEIFDDQFSVERPDGSNFTLKIRSTKLEDSAMYFCASRVGTGTNNEQFFGPGTRLTVL.

The chain uses TRBV3-1 (or the pseudogene TRBV3-2) and TRBJ2-3, with unresolved D. The CDR3 is made up of 14 amino acids. Germline CDR1 LGHDT, CDR2 YNNKEL (reference sequence). With 0 bases removed from V and 6 bases from J, the gap between germline ends came to 10 bases. CDR3 amino acids: CASSQDPGWDTQYF. The CDR3 bases are TGTGCCAGCAGCCAAGATCCCGGGTGGGATACGCAGTATTTT.

The genes are TRBV15 and TRBJ1-1; 8 bases align to TRBD1. The CDR3 is 13 amino acids. Germline CDR1 LNHNV, CDR2 YYDKDF (reference sequence). V trimming: 5 bases; J trimming: 10 bases; junction bases outside the gene matches: 9. CDR3 sequence: CATSGSQGARAFF. The CDR3 coding sequence is TGTGCCACCAGCGGAAGCCAGGGGGCGCGAGCTTTCTTT.

The genes are TRBV7-2 and TRBJ2-1, with D possibly matching TRBD1 (5 bases). Germline assignment: CDR1 SGHTA and CDR2 FQGNSA. Trimming cost V 4 bases and J 4 bases, with 8 bases left between them. The CDR3 has 13 amino acids. CDR3 amino acids: CASSYGAYNEQFF. The CDR3 DNA reads as TGTGCCAGCAGCTATGGGGCATACAATGAGCAGTTCTTC.

J is TRBJ1-2 and V is TRBV9; 7 nucleotides match TRBD1. The CDR3 sequence is 15 residues long. Germline CDR1 reads SGDLS; CDR2 reads YYNGEE. Trimming took 0 bases from V and 4 from J; bases not matched to a gene: 6. The CDR3 sequence: CASSVAGGTAYGYTF. For the CDR3, the DNA is TGTGCCAGCAGCGTAGCTGGGGGGACAGCCTATGGCTACACCTTC.

The chain uses TRBV6-2 or TRBV6-3 and TRBJ1-5; D is uncertain. CDR3 length equals 13 residues. Germline assignment: CDR1 MNHEY and CDR2 SVGEGT. Trimming took off 5 bases at V and 1 base at J, with 6 bases between the two ends. The CDR3: CASSGRSNQPQHF. In DNA, the CDR3 is TGTGCCAGCAGTGGTCGGAGCAATCAGCCCCAGCATTTT.

In its sample, this clone was seen once. V usage is TRBV2 and J usage is TRBJ2-6; D unresolved. V was trimmed by 5 bases and J by 1 base, leaving 6 bases between them. CDR1 SNHLY and CDR2 FYNNEI come from the germline V gene. The CDR3 loop spans 14 amino acids. CDR3 in DNA: TGTGCCAGCAGTCTCCTATCTGGGGCCAACGTCCTGACTTTC. The encoded protein is CASSLLSGANVLTF.

The V gene is TRBV25-1, the J gene TRBJ2-2, with TRBD1 as a possible D gene (5 bases). The V gene lost 2 bases and the J gene lost 2 bases, with 9 bases spanning the gap. Germline lookup yields CDR1 MGHDK and CDR2 SYGVNS. CDR3 length: 15 amino acids. The CDR3 here is CASSEVRANTGELFF. The CDR3 DNA sequence: TGTGCCAGCAGTGAAGTCAGGGCAAACACCGGGGAGCTGTTTTTT.